The 12 T cell receptor beta chains in this list originate from one sample, sequenced in a study of early T cells in non-severe SARS-CoV-2 infection. Using its own MiXCR run on the 5' RACE reads, TCRdb lists one record per CDR3 protein. The sample has about 76,000 distinct CDR3 sequences, about 11% seen once. The sequencing input was whole blood. The origin of the receptors is an adult who was a healthcare worker with PCR-confirmed SARS-CoV-2 infection or an uninfected control (not recorded which).

The V call is TRBV7-9, the J call TRBJ2-7; D unclear. Germline assignment: CDR1 SEHNR and CDR2 FQNEAQ (reference sequence). CDR3 size: 12 residues. Trimming cost V 3 bases and J 4 bases, with 7 bases left between them. Written as DNA, the CDR3 is TGTGCCAGCAGCTTTTCCGGATACGAGCAGTACTTC. It codes for CASSFSGYEQYF.

V is TRBV2 and J is TRBJ1-5; a possible D gene is TRBD1 (5 bases). The V gene's germline CDR1 is SNHLY and CDR2 FYNNEI. The V and J ends lost 6 bases and 2 bases respectively, with 11 bases between them. This CDR3 is built from 14 residues. CDR3 region: CASRGDSGNQPQHF. The CDR3 DNA sequence: TGTGCCAGCAGGGGGGATTCGGGCAATCAGCCCCAGCATTTT.

The chain links TRBV6-1 to TRBJ1-2; a weak D match, TRBD1 (5 bases). Trimming pared 6 bases from V and 4 bases from J, leaving 15 bases between. The CDR3 loop spans 14 amino acids. Germline V gives CDR1 MNHNS, CDR2 SASEGT. The CDR3 region is CASRQETGFYGYTF. The CDR3 coding sequence is TGTGCCAGCAGACAGGAGACGGGTTTCTATGGCTACACCTTC.

The sample holds a few counts of this clonotype. The CDR3 loop is CASSQGSGTGPRPGYTF. CDR3 sequence (DNA): TGCGCCAGCAGCCAAGGAAGCGGGACCGGGCCTAGACCGGGCTACACCTTC. The chain employs TRBV4-1 and TRBJ1-2, with D perhaps matching TRBD1 (5 bases). The germline V gene has CDR1 MGHRA and CDR2 YSYEKL. The CDR3 length is 17 residues. Trimming cost V 1 base and J 8 bases, with 23 bases left between them.

Many counts were recorded for this clonotype. The chain carries TRBV9 and TRBJ2-3; D remains ambiguous. Looked up from germline, CDR1 is SGDLS and CDR2 is YYNGEE. The CDR3 sequence is 13 residues long. Trimming removed 0 bases from V and 6 bases from J, with 8 bases in between. CDR3 nucleotides: TGTGCCAGCAGCGTAGGTCAGAAGGATACGCAGTATTTT. This sequence encodes CASSVGQKDTQYF. The full variable domain, its missing parts supplied by reference TRBV9 and TRBJ2-3, is DSGVTQTPKHLITATGQRVTLRCSPRSGDLSVYWYQQSLDQGLQFLIQYYNGEERAKGNILERFSAQQFPDLHSELNLSSLELGDSALYFCASSVGQKDTQYFGPGTRLTVL.

This clonotype was observed many times. This rearrangement joins TRBV20-1 to TRBJ1-2; 9 nucleotides match TRBD1. This CDR3 is built from 15 residues. Germline V gene sequence: CDR1 DFQATT, CDR2 SNEGSKA (reference sequence). V lost 6 bases, J lost 7 bases, and 15 bases stayed unmatched. CDR3 DNA: TGCAGTGCCACCACAGATCCGGGACAGGGTTTTGGCTACACCTTC. This sequence encodes CSATTDPGQGFGYTF.

This clonotype was counted many times. The chain carries TRBV19 and TRBJ2-1; maybe TRBD2 (6 bases). From germline, CDR1 is LNHDA and CDR2 SQIVND (reference sequence). Trimming took off 10 bases at V and 2 bases at J, with 18 bases between the two ends. The CDR3 is made up of 15 amino acids. The CDR3 loop reads CATSRLGGPYNEQFF. CDR3 coding DNA: TGTGCCACCTCTCGGTTGGGGGGACCCTACAATGAGCAGTTCTTC.

This clonotype occurred once. Since a much larger clone is just one base distant, this may be a read error. J is TRBJ2-1 and V is TRBV6-2 or TRBV6-3; D unclear. From germline, CDR1 is MNHEY and CDR2 SVGEGT. V was cut by 0 bases and J by 9 bases, with 12 bases left in between. This CDR3 has 14 amino acids. DNA for the CDR3: TGTGCCAGCAGTTACTCGATGGCAGGCTGTGAGCAGTTCTTC. Translation gives CASSYSMAGCEQFF.

The chain carries TRBV9 and TRBJ2-2; TRBD2 matches at 7 bases. The CDR3 has 16 residues. Germline V gives CDR1 SGDLS, CDR2 YYNGEE. The V and J ends lost 1 base and 3 bases, in that order; junction bases with no gene match: 6. The DNA of the CDR3 is TGTGCCAGCAGCGTATCAGGGACTACATACACCGGGGAGCTGTTTTTT. Protein sequence: CASSVSGTTYTGELFF.

This clonotype was observed a handful of times. This sequence joins TRBV7-6 and TRBJ1-5; D may be TRBD1 (5 bases). Germline assignment: CDR1 SGHVS and CDR2 FNYEAQ. Trimming shortened V by 5 bases and J by 0 bases, and 11 bases separated the two germline ends. This CDR3 region has 15 residues. In DNA form, the CDR3 reads TGTGCCAGCAGCGCATCGACAGATAGCAATCAGCCCCAGCATTTT. Protein product: CASSASTDSNQPQHF.

The chain carries TRBV15 and TRBJ2-1; D is uncertain. The CDR3 consists of 14 residues. Trimming shortened V by 6 bases and J by 5 bases, and 14 bases separated the two germline ends. Per the germline V gene, CDR1 is LNHNV and CDR2 is YYDKDF (reference sequence). Written as DNA, the CDR3 is TGTGCCACCAGTTCCGAGGCAGCGAACAATGAGCAGTTCTTC. Its protein product is CATSSEAANNEQFF.

The chain carries TRBV6-5 and TRBJ2-1; 8 bases fit TRBD2. Germline V gene data show CDR1 as MNHEY and CDR2 as SVGAGI. Trimming cost V 2 bases and J 4 bases; bases outside gene matches: 4. This CDR3 is built from 15 residues. The DNA for the CDR3 is TGTGCCAGCAGTTACGGACTAGCCCAGTACAATGAGCAGTTCTTC. Its translation: CASSYGLAQYNEQFF.